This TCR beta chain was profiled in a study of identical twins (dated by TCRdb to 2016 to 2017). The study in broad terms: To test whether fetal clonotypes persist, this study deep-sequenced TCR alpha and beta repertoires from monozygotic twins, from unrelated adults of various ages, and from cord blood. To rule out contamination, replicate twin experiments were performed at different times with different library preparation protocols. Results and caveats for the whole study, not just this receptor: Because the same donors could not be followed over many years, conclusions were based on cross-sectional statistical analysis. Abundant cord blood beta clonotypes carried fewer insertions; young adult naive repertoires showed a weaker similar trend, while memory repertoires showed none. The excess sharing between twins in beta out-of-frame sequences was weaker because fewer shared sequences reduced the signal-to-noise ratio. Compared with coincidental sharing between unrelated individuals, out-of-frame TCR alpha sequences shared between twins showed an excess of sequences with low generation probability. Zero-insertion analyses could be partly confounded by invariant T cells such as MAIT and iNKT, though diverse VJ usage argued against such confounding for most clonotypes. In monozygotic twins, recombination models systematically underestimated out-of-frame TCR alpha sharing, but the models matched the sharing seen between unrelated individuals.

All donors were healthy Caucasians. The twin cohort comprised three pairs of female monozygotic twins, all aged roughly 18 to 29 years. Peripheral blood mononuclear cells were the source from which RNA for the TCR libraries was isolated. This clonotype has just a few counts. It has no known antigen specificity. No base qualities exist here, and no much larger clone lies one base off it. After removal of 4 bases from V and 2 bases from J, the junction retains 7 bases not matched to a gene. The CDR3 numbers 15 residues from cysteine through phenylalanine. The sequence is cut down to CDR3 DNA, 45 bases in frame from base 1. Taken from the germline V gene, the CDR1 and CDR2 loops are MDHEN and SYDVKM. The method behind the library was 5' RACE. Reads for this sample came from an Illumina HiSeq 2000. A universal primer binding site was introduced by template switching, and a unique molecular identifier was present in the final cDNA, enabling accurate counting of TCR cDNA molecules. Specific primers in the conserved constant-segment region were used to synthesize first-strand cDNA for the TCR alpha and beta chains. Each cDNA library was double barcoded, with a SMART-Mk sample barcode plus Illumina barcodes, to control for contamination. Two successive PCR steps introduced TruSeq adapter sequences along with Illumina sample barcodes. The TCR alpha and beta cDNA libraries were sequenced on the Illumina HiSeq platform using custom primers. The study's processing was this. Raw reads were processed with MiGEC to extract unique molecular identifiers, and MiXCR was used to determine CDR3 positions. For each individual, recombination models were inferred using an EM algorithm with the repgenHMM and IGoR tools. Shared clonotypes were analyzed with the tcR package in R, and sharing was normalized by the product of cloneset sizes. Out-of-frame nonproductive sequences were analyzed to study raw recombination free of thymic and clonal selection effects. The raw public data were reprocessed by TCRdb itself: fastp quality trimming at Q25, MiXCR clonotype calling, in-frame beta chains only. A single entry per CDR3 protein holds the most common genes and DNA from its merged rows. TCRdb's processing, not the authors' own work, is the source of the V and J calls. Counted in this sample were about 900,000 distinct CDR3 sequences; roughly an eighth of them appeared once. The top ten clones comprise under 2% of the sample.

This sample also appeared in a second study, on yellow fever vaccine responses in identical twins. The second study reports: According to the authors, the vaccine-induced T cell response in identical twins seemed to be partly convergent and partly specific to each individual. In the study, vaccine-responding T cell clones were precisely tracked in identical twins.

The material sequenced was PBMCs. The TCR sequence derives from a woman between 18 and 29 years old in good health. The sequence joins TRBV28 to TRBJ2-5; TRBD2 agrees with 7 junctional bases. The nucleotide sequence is TGTGCCAGCAGTTCCCCGGGTAGCGGGCAAGAGACCCAGTACTTC. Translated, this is CASSSPGSGQETQYF.